This T cell receptor (beta chain) was identified in a study of OX40 agonist ivuxolimab in advanced cancers. The study's findings and limits: Which antigen the expanded peripheral T cells recognized is unknown.

This CDR3 has 17 amino acids. Germline V CDR1 and CDR2: SSHAT, FNYEAQ (reference sequence). To note about this clone: Its antigen is currently unknown. One junction end does not reproduce the germline sequence, and a read error may be involved.

Profiled with immunoSEQ multiplex PCR; TCRdb holds only in-frame clones, not every one. The data contain under 45,000 clones, around three quarters of them singletons. This TCR came from an adult with an advanced solid tumor such as melanoma, head and neck, liver or kidney cancer. The V call is TRBV7-7, the J call TRBJ2-2; D possibly corresponds to TRBD2 (5 bases). The material was CD4+ or CD8+ T cells sorted from blood, obtained in a trial of the OX40 agonist ivuxolimab. The CDR3 loop reads CASSSKEAALNTGELFF. CDR3 nucleotide sequence: TGTGCTAGCAGTTCCAAGGAAGCGGCGTTGAACACCGGGGAGCTGTTTTTT.